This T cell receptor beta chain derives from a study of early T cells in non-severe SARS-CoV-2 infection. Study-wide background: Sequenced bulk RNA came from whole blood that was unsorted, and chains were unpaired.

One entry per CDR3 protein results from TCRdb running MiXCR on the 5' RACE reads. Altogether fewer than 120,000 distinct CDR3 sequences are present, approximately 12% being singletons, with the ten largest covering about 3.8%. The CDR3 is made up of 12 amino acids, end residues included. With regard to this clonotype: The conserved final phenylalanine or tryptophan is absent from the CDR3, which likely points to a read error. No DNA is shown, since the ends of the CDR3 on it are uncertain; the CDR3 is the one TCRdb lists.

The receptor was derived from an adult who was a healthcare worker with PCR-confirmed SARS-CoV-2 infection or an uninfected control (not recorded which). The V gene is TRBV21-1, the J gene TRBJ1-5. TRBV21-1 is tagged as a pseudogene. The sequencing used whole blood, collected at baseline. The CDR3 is CASSKGGIVHST.